These T cell receptor beta chains were read from a single sample in a study of shared T cell receptors in the human thymus. The repertoire was sequenced with immunoSEQ multiplex PCR; TCRdb's copy has only in-frame clones and lacks some. This table has 600,000 or so clones, about 87% appearing once. These same records also appear under a second study, on human thymus T cells.

The sample consisted of thymocytes. The receptors stem from a boy younger than two with a congenital heart defect. Each CDR3 is given with its conserved first and last residue. The D gene is left open where the match is weak. Some rows mark clone size as missing; the rest say once, few, many or name a class of expanded clone.

CDR3 DNA,CDR3 protein,D gene,J gene,V gene,clone size
TGCGCCAGCAGCATATCCGGGACAGGGTGGAACACTGAAGCTTTCTTT,CASSISGTGWNTEAFF,TRBD1,TRBJ1-1,TRBV5-1,.
TGTGCCAGCAGAAGGGGGCTTGACAATCAGCCCCAGCATTTT,CASRRGLDNQPQHF,TRBD1,TRBJ1-5,TRBV6-5,.
TGTGCCAGCAGTTACAACGGACTAGCGGCCCTCTACGAGCAGTACTTC,CASSYNGLAALYEQYF,TRBD2,TRBJ2-7,TRBV6-5,once
TGTGCCAGCAGCTACACTAGCGGGGGGACGGTGCGTACGTTCTTC,CASSYTSGGTVRTFF,TRBD2,TRBJ2-1,TRBV7-6,.
TGTGCCAGCTTCCCCGGGGGTCATATGAACACTGAAGCTTTCTTT,CASFPGGHMNTEAFF,.,TRBJ1-1,TRBV14,.
TGCGCCACCTCAGCAGATACGCAGTATTTT,CATSADTQYF,.,TRBJ2-3,TRBV10-2,.
TGTGCCACCAGCTCCCAAGTGGCAGACAAGAATGAAAAACTGTTTTTT,CATSSQVADKNEKLFF,.,TRBJ1-4,TRBV15,.
TGTGCCAGCAGGCGCCCGGGGGGCAAGTCCTACGAGCAGTACTTC,CASRRPGGKSYEQYF,.,TRBJ2-7,TRBV27,.
TGCGCCAGCAGCCTGGGAAGAGGTGTGAGGGAAAAACTGTTTTTT,CASSLGRGVREKLFF,.,TRBJ1-4,TRBV5-1,.
TGTGCCAGCAGTTACTCGACTAGCGGGAGGAGTAGGGAGCAGTTCTTC,CASSYSTSGRSREQFF,TRBD2,TRBJ2-1,TRBV6-5,.
TGTGCCAGCAGCTTAGGGCCCCTAACTAGCGGGCTCACAGATACGCAGTATTTT,CASSLGPLTSGLTDTQYF,TRBD2,TRBJ2-3,TRBV7-6,.
TGTGCCAGCAGTGAGCCAGAAAGGGGGTATAATTCACCCCTCCACTTT,CASSEPERGYNSPLHF,.,TRBJ1-6,TRBV2,.
TGTGCCAGCAGTGAGGGGAGGGGTCAAGGATATTATGGCTACACCTTC,CASSEGRGQGYYGYTF,.,TRBJ1-2,TRBV2,.
TGTGCCAGCAGCTTCCGGCAGGGAAGATTTGATGAAGCTTTCTTT,CASSFRQGRFDEAFF,.,TRBJ1-1,TRBV5-6,.
TGTGCCAGCAGCTCCCTAGCGGGAACGAATGAGCAGTTCTTC,CASSSLAGTNEQFF,TRBD2,TRBJ2-1,TRBV11-2,once
TGCGCCAGCAGCCAACGCCGCGGATTCTACGAGCAGTACTTC,CASSQRRGFYEQYF,.,TRBJ2-7,TRBV4-3,.
TGTGCCAGCAGCTTAAGTCCTGGGCCGGGACAGGGAAAGTATGGCTACACCTTC,CASSLSPGPGQGKYGYTF,TRBD1,TRBJ1-2,TRBV7-9,.
TGTGCCAGCAGCTTAATTGGGGGGGGGCGCGGCTATGGCTACACCTTC,CASSLIGGGRGYGYTF,.,TRBJ1-2,TRBV7-2,.
TGTGCCAGCAGTCAGGAGGGGGACAGGAGCTCCTACGAGCAGTACTTC,CASSQEGDRSSYEQYF,TRBD1,TRBJ2-7,TRBV9,.
TGTGCCAGCAGCCCCGCGCCGGGGGACACTGAAGCTTTCTTT,CASSPAPGDTEAFF,.,TRBJ1-1,TRBV5-5,.
TGTGCCAGCAGTCCCAACGCGGGGGAAGATGGCTACACCTTC,CASSPNAGEDGYTF,.,TRBJ1-2,TRBV6-5,.
TGTGCCAGCAGTAGGGACAGCTATGGCTACACCTTC,CASSRDSYGYTF,TRBD1,TRBJ1-2,TRBV6-6,.
TGTGCCAGCAGCTTAGTAGGGGCTCTATTAAACAAGGCGGAAAACATTCAGTACTTC,CASSLVGALLNKAENIQYF,.,TRBJ2-4,TRBV7-2,.
TGCGCCAGCAGCTTGCCCCGGGACTCCTCCTACGAGCAGTACTTC,CASSLPRDSSYEQYF,.,TRBJ2-7,TRBV5-1,.
TGCAGTGCTACAAGGGGTGCTGAAGCTTTCTTT,CSATRGAEAFF,.,TRBJ1-1,TRBV20-1,.
TGTGCCAGCAGCCGACCGGGACAGGGCCCCTACGAGCAGTACTTC,CASSRPGQGPYEQYF,TRBD1,TRBJ2-7,TRBV28,.
TGTGCCAGCAGCGTAGACTCTAGCGGGGTATACGAGCAGTACTTC,CASSVDSSGVYEQYF,TRBD2,TRBJ2-7,TRBV9,once
TGTGCCAGCAGTTTACGTAGGGGACTGGTCTCCTACGAGCAGTACTTC,CASSLRRGLVSYEQYF,.,TRBJ2-7,TRBV28,.
TGTGCCAGCAGCTTAAGGCAGGGTCTAGCGGGTTACAATGAGCAGTTCTTC,CASSLRQGLAGYNEQFF,TRBD2,TRBJ2-1,TRBV7-9,.
TGTGCCAGCAGCGCGAGACACCTAGCGACGAGAAGGGACGAGCAGTACTTC,CASSARHLATRRDEQYF,.,TRBJ2-7,TRBV7-2,.
TGTGCCAGCAGTTTAGGGACTAGCGGGAGAGACGAGCAGTACTTC,CASSLGTSGRDEQYF,TRBD2,TRBJ2-7,TRBV27,.
TGTGCCATCAGTAAAGGACTAGCGGGGGCGAAGCCTAATGAGCAGTTCTTC,CAISKGLAGAKPNEQFF,TRBD2,TRBJ2-1,TRBV10-3,.
TGTGCCTGGACTCGGGGTAGCGGGAGACCCGGGGAGCTGTTTTTT,CAWTRGSGRPGELFF,TRBD2,TRBJ2-2,TRBV30,.
TGTGCCTGGAGTCCTGACAGCTCTTCCTACGAGCAGTACTTC,CAWSPDSSSYEQYF,.,TRBJ2-7,TRBV30,once
TGTGCCACCAGCAGAGGGACTTACGAGCAGTACTTC,CATSRGTYEQYF,.,TRBJ2-7,TRBV15,.
TGTGCCAGCAGTTCCTCCTGGCAGAATCAGCCCCAGCATTTT,CASSSSWQNQPQHF,.,TRBJ1-5,TRBV27,.
TGTGCCAGCAGCTCCCCGGCCAGGCCCCACGGCGCTGAAGCTTTTTTT,CASSSPARPHGAEAFF,.,TRBJ1-1,TRBV7-2,once
TGTGCCAGCAGCTCCCCAGGGCCGTCGGATGGAAACACCATATATTTT,CASSSPGPSDGNTIYF,.,TRBJ1-3,TRBV28,.
TGCGCCAGCAAACTAAAGGACAACAACACTGAAGCTTTCTTT,CASKLKDNNTEAFF,.,TRBJ1-1,TRBV10-1,once
TGTGCCAGCAGTTCATACGGTGAGCAGTTCTTC,CASSSYGEQFF,.,TRBJ2-1,TRBV5-6,.
TGTGCCAGCAGTTTAGTACACAGGGGTGGCAATCAGCCCCAGCATTTT,CASSLVHRGGNQPQHF,TRBD1,TRBJ1-5,TRBV28,.
TGTGCCAGCAGCTTAGAACACGAGGGGGCGCAGTACTTC,CASSLEHEGAQYF,TRBD1,TRBJ2-7,TRBV7-9,.
TGTGCCTGGAGTTCCGCCCTCCGGACTAGCGGAAACACAGATACGCAGTATTTT,CAWSSALRTSGNTDTQYF,TRBD2,TRBJ2-3,TRBV30,.
TGCGCCAGCAGCTTCATAAGGGGCAATGAGCAGTTCTTC,CASSFIRGNEQFF,.,TRBJ2-1,TRBV5-1,.
TGTGCCACAGGGACTCATAGAAACTACGAGCAGTACTTC,CATGTHRNYEQYF,.,TRBJ2-7,TRBV7-9,once